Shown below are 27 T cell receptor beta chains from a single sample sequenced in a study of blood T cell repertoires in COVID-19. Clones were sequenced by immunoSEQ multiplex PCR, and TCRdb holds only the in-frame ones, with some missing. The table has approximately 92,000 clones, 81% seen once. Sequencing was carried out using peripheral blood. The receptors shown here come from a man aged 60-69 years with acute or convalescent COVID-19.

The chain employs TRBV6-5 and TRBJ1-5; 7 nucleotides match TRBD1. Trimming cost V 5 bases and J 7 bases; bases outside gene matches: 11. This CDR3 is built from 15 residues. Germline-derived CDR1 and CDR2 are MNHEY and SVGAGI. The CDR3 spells CASSPLQGLGQPQHF. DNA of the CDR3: TGTGCCAGCAGTCCCCTACAGGGGTTGGGACAGCCCCAGCATTTT.

In nucleotides, the CDR3 is TGTGCCAGCAGTTTTGGCCTAGCCGGGCCAGATACGCAGTATTTT. Translation: CASSFGLAGPDTQYF. The chain combines TRBV27 with TRBJ2-3; the D gene is possibly TRBD2 (5 bases). The ends were cut back, 3 bases at V and 4 bases at J, with 14 bases in the middle. The CDR3 extends over 15 amino acids. Germline V gene data show CDR1 as MNHEY and CDR2 as SMNVEV (reference sequence).

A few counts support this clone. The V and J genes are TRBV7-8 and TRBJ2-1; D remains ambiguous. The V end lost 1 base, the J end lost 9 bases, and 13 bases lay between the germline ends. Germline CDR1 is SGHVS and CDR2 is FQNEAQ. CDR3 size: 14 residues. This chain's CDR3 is CASSLDTLFGEQFF. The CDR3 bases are TGTGCCAGCAGCTTAGATACGCTATTCGGTGAGCAGTTCTTC.

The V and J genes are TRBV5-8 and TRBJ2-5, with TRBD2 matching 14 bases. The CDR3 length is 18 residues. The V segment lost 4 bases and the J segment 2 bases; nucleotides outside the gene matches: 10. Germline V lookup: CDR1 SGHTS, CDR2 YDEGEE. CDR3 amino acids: CASSRGLAGGLEQETQYF. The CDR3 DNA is TGTGCCAGCAGCCGTGGACTAGCGGGGGGCCTAGAACAAGAGACCCAGTACTTC.

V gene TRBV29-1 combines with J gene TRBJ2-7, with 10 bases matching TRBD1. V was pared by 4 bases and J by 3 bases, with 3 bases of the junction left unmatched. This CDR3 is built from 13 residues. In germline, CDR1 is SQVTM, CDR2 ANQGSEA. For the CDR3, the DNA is TGCAGCGTTGGACAGGGGGCGGGCTACGAGCAGTACTTC. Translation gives CSVGQGAGYEQYF.

CDR3 DNA: TGTGCCAGCAGCCCCGGGTACAACTATGGCTACACCTTC. This translates into CASSPGYNYGYTF. J is TRBJ1-2 and V is TRBV5-4; D is unclear. Germline V gene sequence: CDR1 SGHNT, CDR2 YYREEE (reference sequence). CDR3 length: 13 amino acids. The V end lost 4 bases, the J end lost 2 bases, and 9 bases lay between the germline ends.

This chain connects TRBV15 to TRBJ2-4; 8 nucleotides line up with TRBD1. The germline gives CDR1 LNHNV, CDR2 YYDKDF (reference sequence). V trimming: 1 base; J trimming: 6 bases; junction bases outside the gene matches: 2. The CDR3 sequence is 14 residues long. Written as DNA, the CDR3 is TGTGCCACCAGCAGAGGGCAGGGGGCAAACATTCAGTACTTC. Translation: CATSRGQGANIQYF.

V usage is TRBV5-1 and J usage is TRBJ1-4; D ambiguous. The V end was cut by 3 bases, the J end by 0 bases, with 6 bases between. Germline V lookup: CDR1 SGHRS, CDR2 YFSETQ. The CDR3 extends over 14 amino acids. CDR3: CASSSDSTNEKLFF. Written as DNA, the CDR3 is TGCGCCAGCAGCTCGGACTCAACTAATGAAAAACTGTTTTTT.

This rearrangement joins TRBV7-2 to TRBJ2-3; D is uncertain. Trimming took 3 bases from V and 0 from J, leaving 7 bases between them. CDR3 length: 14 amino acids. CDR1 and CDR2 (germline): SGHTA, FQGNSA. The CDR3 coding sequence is TGTGCCAGCAGCTTTTTGAGTAGCACAGATACGCAGTATTTT. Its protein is CASSFLSSTDTQYF.

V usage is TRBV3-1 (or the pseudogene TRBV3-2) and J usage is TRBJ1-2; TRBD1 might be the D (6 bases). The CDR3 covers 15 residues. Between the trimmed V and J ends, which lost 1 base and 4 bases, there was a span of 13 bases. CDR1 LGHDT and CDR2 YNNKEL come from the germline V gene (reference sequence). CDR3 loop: CASSQATTGSYGYTF. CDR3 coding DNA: TGTGCCAGCAGCCAAGCTACCACAGGGAGCTATGGCTACACCTTC.

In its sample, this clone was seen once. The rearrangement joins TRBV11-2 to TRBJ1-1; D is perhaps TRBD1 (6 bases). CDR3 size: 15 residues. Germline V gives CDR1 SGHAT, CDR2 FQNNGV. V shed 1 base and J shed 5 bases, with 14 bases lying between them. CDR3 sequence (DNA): TGTGCCAGCAGCTTAGTAGCGGGGGCGAGGACTGAAGCTTTCTTT. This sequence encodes CASSLVAGARTEAFF.

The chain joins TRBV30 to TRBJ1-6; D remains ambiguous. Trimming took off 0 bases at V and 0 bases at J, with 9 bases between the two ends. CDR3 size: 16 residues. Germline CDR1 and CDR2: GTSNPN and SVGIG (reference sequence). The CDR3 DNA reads TGTGCCTGGAGTGTACGGAGTAGCTCCTATAATTCACCCCTCCACTTT. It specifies CAWSVRSSSYNSPLHF. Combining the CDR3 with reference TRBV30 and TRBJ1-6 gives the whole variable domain SQTIHQWPATLVQPVGSPLSLECTVEGTSNPNLYWYRQAAGRGLQLLFYSVGIGQISSEVPQNLSASRPQDRQFILSSKKLLLSDSGFYLCAWSVRSSSYNSPLHFGNGTRLTVT.

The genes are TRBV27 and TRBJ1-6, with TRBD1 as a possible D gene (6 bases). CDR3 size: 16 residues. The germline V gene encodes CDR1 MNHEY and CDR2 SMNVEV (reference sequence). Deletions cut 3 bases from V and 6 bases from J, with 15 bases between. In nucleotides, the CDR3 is TGTGCCAGCAGTTTGGGGGTGAAAGGGGGTAATTCACCCCTCCACTTT. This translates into CASSLGVKGGNSPLHF.

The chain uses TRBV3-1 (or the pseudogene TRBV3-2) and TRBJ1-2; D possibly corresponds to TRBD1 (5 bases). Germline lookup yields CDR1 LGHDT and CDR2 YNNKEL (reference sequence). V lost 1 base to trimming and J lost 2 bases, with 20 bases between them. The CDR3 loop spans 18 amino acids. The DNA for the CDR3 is TGTGCCAGCAGCCAAGTCCGTTCTTTAGGGGTCCCGAACTATGGCTACACCTTC. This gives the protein CASSQVRSLGVPNYGYTF.

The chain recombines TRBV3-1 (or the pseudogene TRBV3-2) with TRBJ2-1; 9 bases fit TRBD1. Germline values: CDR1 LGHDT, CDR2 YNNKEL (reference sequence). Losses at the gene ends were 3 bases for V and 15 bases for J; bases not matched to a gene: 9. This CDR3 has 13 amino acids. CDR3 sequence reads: CASSQIPGQGLFF. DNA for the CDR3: TGTGCCAGCAGCCAGATCCCGGGACAGGGTCTGTTCTTC.

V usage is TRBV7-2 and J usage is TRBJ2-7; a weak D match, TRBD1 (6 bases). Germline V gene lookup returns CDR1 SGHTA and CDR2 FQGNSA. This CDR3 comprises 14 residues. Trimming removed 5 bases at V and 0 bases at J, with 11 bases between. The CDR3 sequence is CASSQQGSSYEQYV. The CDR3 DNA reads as TGTGCCAGCAGCCAGCAGGGGAGCTCCTACGAGCAGTACGTC.

CDR3: CASIEGTSTDTQYF. The CDR3 DNA follows: TGCGCCAGCATTGAGGGGACTAGCACAGATACGCAGTATTTT. The chain recombines TRBV5-1 with TRBJ2-3, with D perhaps matching TRBD2 (6 bases). Trimming left V 6 bases short and J 0 bases short, with 11 bases between. CDR3 length equals 14 residues. Germline V gene lookup returns CDR1 SGHRS and CDR2 YFSETQ.

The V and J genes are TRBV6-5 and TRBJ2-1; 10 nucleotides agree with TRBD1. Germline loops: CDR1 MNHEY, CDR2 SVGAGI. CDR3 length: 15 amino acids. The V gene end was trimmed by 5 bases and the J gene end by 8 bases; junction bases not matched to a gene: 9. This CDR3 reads CASSTPGQGSDEQFF. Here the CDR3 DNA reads TGTGCCAGCAGTACACCGGGACAGGGGAGCGATGAGCAGTTCTTC.

The CDR3 sequence is CASSGGNEQFF. As DNA, the CDR3 is TGTGCCAGCAGTGGGGGGAATGAGCAGTTCTTC. The V and J genes are TRBV12-3 or TRBV12-4 and TRBJ2-1, with a tentative D call TRBD2 (6 bases). Between the trimmed V and J ends, which lost 5 bases and 7 bases, there was a span of 6 bases. There are 11 residues in the CDR3.

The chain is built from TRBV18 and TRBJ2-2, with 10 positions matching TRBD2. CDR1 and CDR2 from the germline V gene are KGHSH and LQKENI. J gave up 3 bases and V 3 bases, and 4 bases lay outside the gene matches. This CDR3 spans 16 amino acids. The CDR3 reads CASSPASGRYTGELFF. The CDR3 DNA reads TGTGCCAGCTCACCGGCTAGCGGGAGATACACCGGGGAGCTGTTTTTT.

The CDR3 spells CASSSGQVYGYTF. CDR3 bases: TGTGCCAGCAGCTCGGGACAGGTCTATGGCTACACCTTC. The genes are TRBV11-2 and TRBJ1-2, with TRBD1 identical over 8 bases. In germline, CDR1 is SGHAT, CDR2 FQNNGV. The CDR3 totals 13 residues. Trimming removed 4 bases from V and 4 bases from J; junction bases left unmatched: 2.

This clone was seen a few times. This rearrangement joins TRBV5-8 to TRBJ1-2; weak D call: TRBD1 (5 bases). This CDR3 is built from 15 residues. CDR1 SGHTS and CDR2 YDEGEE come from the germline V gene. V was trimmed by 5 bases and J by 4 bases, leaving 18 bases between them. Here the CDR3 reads CASRRSTGGFYGYTF. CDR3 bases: TGTGCCAGCAGGAGATCGACGGGGGGATTCTATGGCTACACCTTC. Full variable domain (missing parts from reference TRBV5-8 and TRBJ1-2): EAGVTQSPTHLIKTRGQQATLRCSPISGHTSVYWYQQALGLGLQFLLWYDEGEERNRGNFPPRFSGRQFPNYSSELNVNALELEDSALYLCASRRSTGGFYGYTFGSGTRLTVV.

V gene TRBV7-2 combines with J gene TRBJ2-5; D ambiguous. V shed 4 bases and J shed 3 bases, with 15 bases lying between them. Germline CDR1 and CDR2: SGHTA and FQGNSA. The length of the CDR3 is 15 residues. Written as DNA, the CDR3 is TGTGCCAGCAGCTCCATCGGGTTTGCGGAAGAGACCCAGTACTTC. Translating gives CASSSIGFAEETQYF.

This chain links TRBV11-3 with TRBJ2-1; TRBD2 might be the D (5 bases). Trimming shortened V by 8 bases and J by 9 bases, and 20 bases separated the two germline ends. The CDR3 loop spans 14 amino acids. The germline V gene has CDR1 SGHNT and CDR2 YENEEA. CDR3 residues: CASGMAEVIFEQFF. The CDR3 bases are TGTGCCAGCGGAATGGCGGAGGTTATATTTGAGCAGTTCTTC.

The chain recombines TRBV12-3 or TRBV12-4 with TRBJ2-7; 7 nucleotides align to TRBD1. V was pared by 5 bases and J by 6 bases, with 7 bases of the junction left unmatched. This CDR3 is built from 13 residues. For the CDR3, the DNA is TGTGCCAGCAGTCCCAACAGGGGCGGCGAGCAGTACGTC. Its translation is CASSPNRGGEQYV.

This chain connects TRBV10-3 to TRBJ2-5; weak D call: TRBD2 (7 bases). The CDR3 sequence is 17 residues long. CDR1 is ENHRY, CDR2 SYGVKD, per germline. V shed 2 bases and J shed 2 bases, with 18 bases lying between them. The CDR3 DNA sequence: TGTGCCATCAGTGAGGGTGTGGCGGGGGCCAGTCAAGAGACCCAGTACTTC. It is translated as CAISEGVAGASQETQYF.

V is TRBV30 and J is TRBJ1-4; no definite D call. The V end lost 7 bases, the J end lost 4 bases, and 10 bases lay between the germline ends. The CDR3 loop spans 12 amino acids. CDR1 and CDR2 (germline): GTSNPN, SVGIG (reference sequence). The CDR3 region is CAYGVYNEKLFF. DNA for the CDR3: TGTGCCTACGGGGTCTATAATGAAAAACTGTTTTTT.